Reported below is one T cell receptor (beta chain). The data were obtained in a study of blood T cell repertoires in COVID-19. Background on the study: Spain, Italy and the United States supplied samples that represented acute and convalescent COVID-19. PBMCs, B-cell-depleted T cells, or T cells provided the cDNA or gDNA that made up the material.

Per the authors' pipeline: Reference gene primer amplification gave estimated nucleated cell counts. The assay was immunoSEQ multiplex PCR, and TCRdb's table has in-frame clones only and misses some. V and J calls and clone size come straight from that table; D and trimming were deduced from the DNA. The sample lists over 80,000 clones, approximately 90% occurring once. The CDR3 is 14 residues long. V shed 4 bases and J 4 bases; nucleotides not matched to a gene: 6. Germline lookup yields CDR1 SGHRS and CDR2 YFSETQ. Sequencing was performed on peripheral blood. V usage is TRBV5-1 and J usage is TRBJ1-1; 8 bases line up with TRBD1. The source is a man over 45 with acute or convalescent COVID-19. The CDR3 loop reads CASSPFTGGTEAFF. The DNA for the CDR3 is TGCGCCAGCAGCCCTTTCACAGGGGGCACTGAAGCTTTCTTT.